This T cell receptor beta chain was found in a study of PD-1 blockade in classical Hodgkin lymphoma. General study results and limits: Before treatment, TCR diversity in newly diagnosed patients was reportedly lower than in healthy donors.

CDR1 SGHTA and CDR2 FQGTGA come from the germline V gene. Trimming left V 6 bases short and J 2 bases short, with 16 bases between. CDR3 length: 16 residues. Measured with immunoSEQ multiplex PCR; TCRdb has only the in-frame clones, and not every one. The table lists 17,000 or so clones, roughly 90% of them singletons. This clone appeared once. No antigen is known for it. Time point specified: newly diagnosed, previously untreated cHL patient sample. Input material: peripheral blood mononuclear cells (PBMCs). This sequence originates from a human donor with classical Hodgkin lymphoma. V usage is TRBV7-3 and J usage is TRBJ2-2; D gene uncertain. The CDR3 region has the DNA TGTGCCAGCAGAGGTGGCGGCCCGAAAAACACCGGGGAGCTGTTTTTT. Translated: CASRGGGPKNTGELFF.